These T cell receptor beta chains were read from a single sample in a study of blood T cell repertoires in COVID-19. TCRdb's copy holds only in-frame clones and misses some; the assay was immunoSEQ multiplex PCR. The sample shows roughly 250,000 clones, roughly 90% of them seen only once. Sequencing was done on a sample of peripheral blood. These receptors were taken from a man aged 30-40 years with acute or convalescent COVID-19. The CDR3 runs from the conserved cysteine through the conserved F or W.

J | V | CDR3
TRBJ2-3 | TRBV5-1 | CASSWTGSTDTQYF
TRBJ1-1 | TRBV6-5 | CASRRDGGNTEAFF
TRBJ2-1 | TRBV3-1/TRBV3-2 | CASSPLSGSLYNEQFF
TRBJ1-3 | TRBV7-8 | CASSLALHRGNTIYF
TRBJ2-3 | TRBV19 | CASSRYTGTGSDTQYF
TRBJ2-1 | TRBV9 | CASSVSGGRAHSYNEQFF
TRBJ2-7 | TRBV28 | CASSLGRLTYEQYF
TRBJ1-2 | TRBV29-1 | CSVEPGQGSGTGYTF
TRBJ2-1 | TRBV20-1 | CSASRGTTYNEQFF
TRBJ1-1 | TRBV6-5 | CASSFDRGGTEAFF
TRBJ2-3 | TRBV5-5 | CASSLLGSGDTQYF
TRBJ1-1 | TRBV2 | CASSEALQGPITEAFF
TRBJ1-1 | TRBV5-8 | CASSSGHITEAFF
TRBJ2-5 | TRBV19 | CASSILASGAAPETQYF
TRBJ2-7 | TRBV5-1 | CASSSWTGYEQYF
TRBJ1-1 | TRBV5-4 | CASSLGGQGGTEAFF
TRBJ1-1 | TRBV20-1 | CSASKGTGGGTEAFF
TRBJ2-7 | TRBV4-1 | CASSQERSGTGLVYEQYF
TRBJ2-2 | TRBV6-6 | CASLNTGELFF
TRBJ1-1 | TRBV27 | CASSLEAGSNTEAFF
TRBJ2-1 | TRBV6-5 | CASLRQGAYNEQFF
TRBJ1-1 | TRBV2 | CASSVVKGARGMNTEAFF
TRBJ1-6 | TRBV14 | CASSQQGYSPLHF
TRBJ1-6 | TRBV5-1 | CASSLGNNNSPLHF
TRBJ1-1 | TRBV3-1/TRBV3-2 | CASSHARGGNTEAFF
TRBJ1-6 | TRBV6-5 | CATKGTVYNSPLHF
TRBJ1-1 | TRBV13 | CASSLGAARNTEAFF
TRBJ2-3 | TRBV6-1 | CASSGPLGTSGHGTDTQYF
TRBJ1-1 | TRBV7-2 | CASSLQTPGITEAFF
TRBJ2-7 | TRBV5-6 | CASSETGGYSYEQYF
TRBJ2-1 | TRBV11-3 | CASSLGSSTSGGNEQFF
TRBJ2-1 | TRBV24-1 | CATGQGGNDEQFF
TRBJ2-2 | TRBV7-3 | CASSLAGVTNTGELFF
TRBJ1-1 | TRBV6-5 | CASWRLLNTEAFF
TRBJ2-7 | TRBV19 | CATKGQGTYEQYF
TRBJ1-2 | TRBV28 | CASSFWSGGRSYGYTF
TRBJ2-2 | TRBV2 | CASLWDRPPGELFF
TRBJ2-1 | TRBV27 | CASSPRTKYNEQFF
TRBJ2-7 | TRBV28 | CASNSRDRGLYEQYF
TRBJ1-5 | TRBV19 | CASSILVSNQPQHF
TRBJ2-3 | TRBV19 | CASSSSDRVTDTQYF
TRBJ2-1 | TRBV25-1 | CASSAGTGFDREQFF
TRBJ2-2 | TRBV5-4 | CASSLGGTGELFF
TRBJ2-5 | TRBV28 | CASSLSPRQGFAETQYF
TRBJ1-2 | TRBV28 | CASSLVEGYGYTF
TRBJ2-3 | TRBV2 | CASSGGASDTQYF
TRBJ1-6 | TRBV30 | CAWRGDRGGYNSPLHF